These 5 T cell receptor beta chains originate from one sample sequenced in a study of beta chain features in type 1 diabetes. General study results and limits: For Type 1 diabetes patients, all four CD4+ subsets carried TCRB CDR3s that were moderately but significantly shorter.

The authors reverse transcribed all of the isolated RNA, so sequencing captured expressed TCRB transcripts. The protocol was immunoSEQ multiplex PCR, while the TCRdb copy is restricted to in-frame clones and leaves out a portion. The table includes about 160,000 clones, approximately 8% detected once. Which antigens these TCRs recognize remains unknown. Sample: central memory CD4+ T cells from blood. These receptors originate from a man between 18 and 29 years old with type 1 diabetes.

The chain uses TRBV7-2 and TRBJ2-3, with 7 bases lining up with TRBD2. V dropped 2 bases and J dropped 4; count of bases not matched to a gene: 18. In germline, CDR1 is SGHTA, CDR2 FQGNSA. CDR3 length: 19 amino acids. CDR3 bases: TGTGCCAGCAGCTTATTCGGGTTAGCGGCGGGGGTTAAGGCAGATACGCAGTATTTT. Its protein is CASSLFGLAAGVKADTQYF.

In its sample, this clone was seen a few times. V usage is TRBV6-5 and J usage is TRBJ2-7; 9 bases are shared with TRBD1. This CDR3 contains 12 residues. V gave up 5 bases and J gave up 4 bases; unmatched junction bases: 0. Germline lookup yields CDR1 MNHEY and CDR2 SVGAGI. CDR3 residues: CASSGQGYEQYF. The CDR3 DNA sequence: TGTGCCAGCAGTGGACAGGGGTACGAGCAGTACTTC.

This clone was picked up a small number of times. The rearrangement links TRBV4-2 to TRBJ2-1, with D possibly matching TRBD2 (7 bases). Deletions cut 4 bases from V and 2 bases from J, with 15 bases between. Looked up from germline, CDR1 is LGHNA and CDR2 is YNFKEQ. There are 16 residues in the CDR3. DNA for the CDR3: TGTGCCAGCAGCCTCGGGAAGGGGGGGCCCTACAATGAGCAGTTCTTC. As protein: CASSLGKGGPYNEQFF.

This clone has only a few counts. The chain joins TRBV7-9 to TRBJ2-1; TRBD1 matches at 7 bases. The CDR3 length is 15 residues. J lost 7 bases, V lost 1 base, and 7 bases had no gene match. Germline CDR1 SEHNR, CDR2 FQNEAQ (reference sequence). CDR3 DNA: TGTGCCAGCAGCTTAGGAGGGACAGCGAAGAATGAGCAGTTCTTC. Protein product: CASSLGGTAKNEQFF.

This clone has a handful of counts. V gene TRBV20-1 combines with J gene TRBJ1-1; D not certain. Trimming cost V 6 bases and J 9 bases, with 11 bases left between them. The CDR3 spans 10 residues. From germline, CDR1 is DFQATT and CDR2 SNEGSKA (reference sequence). CDR3 loop: CSARFLQAFF. The CDR3 region has the DNA TGCAGTGCCCGGTTCCTTCAAGCTTTCTTT.